What follows describes a single T cell receptor beta chain. Its antigen is unknown. No base quality values were provided; no much bigger clone lies one nucleotide off. This entry belongs to a study of technical replicates of blood from a handful of donors (dated by TCRdb to 2017 to 2019). Receptor libraries were prepared by the immunoSEQ multiplex PCR assay. The clones in this table, taken by TCRdb from immuneACCESS, are in-frame only. Not every clone is retained; where verified, under half of the shortfall comes from an unresolved V gene, and the cause of the rest is unknown. In this sample the table shows approximately 14,000 clones, over 70% of which occur a single time. In total, the top ten clones hold 9.5% to 15% of the sample. V trim: 2 bases; J trim: 5 bases; unmatched bases: 7. The germline V gene provides CDR1 MDHEN and CDR2 SYDVKM. The CDR3 runs 15 amino acids, cysteine and phenylalanine included. Left in the record is the CDR3 DNA by itself, 45 bases read in frame from the first base.

Input material: PBMCs. The rearrangement joined TRBV28 to TRBJ2-7; a stretch of 9 junction bases matches TRBD2. The receptor's source is a human donor in good health. The CDR3 sequence is CASSLGGTSKNEQYF. The nucleotide sequence is given as TGTGCCAGCAGTTTAGGAGGGACTAGCAAAAACGAGCAGTACTTC.